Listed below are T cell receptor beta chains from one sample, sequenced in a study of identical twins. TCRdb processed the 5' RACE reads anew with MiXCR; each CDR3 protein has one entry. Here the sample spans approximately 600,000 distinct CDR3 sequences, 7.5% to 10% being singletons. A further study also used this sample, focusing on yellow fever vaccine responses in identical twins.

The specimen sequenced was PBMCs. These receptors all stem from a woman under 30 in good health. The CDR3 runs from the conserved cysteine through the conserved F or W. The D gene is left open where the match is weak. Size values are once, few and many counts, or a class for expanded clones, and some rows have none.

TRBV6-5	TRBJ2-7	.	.	CASSYGPSRESYEQYF	TGTGCCAGCAGTTATGGTCCATCCCGGGAGTCCTACGAGCAGTACTTC
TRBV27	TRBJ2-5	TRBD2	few	CASWGLAGEQETQYF	TGTGCCAGCTGGGGACTAGCGGGAGAACAAGAGACCCAGTACTTC
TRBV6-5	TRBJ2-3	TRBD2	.	CASSYSRTSGSTDTQYF	TGTGCCAGCAGTTACTCAAGGACTAGCGGGAGTACAGATACGCAGTATTTT
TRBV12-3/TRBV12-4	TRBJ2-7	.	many	CASGKLSGVPGYEQYF	TGTGCCAGCGGTAAACTTAGCGGCGTACCTGGGTACGAGCAGTACTTC
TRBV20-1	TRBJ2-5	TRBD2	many	CSASRTSGGLGETQYF	TGCAGTGCTAGCCGGACTAGCGGGGGCCTGGGAGAGACCCAGTACTTC
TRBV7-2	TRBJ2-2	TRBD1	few	CASTGTGGLGELFF	TGTGCCAGCACCGGGACAGGGGGCCTCGGGGAGCTGTTTTTT
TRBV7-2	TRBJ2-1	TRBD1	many	CAIRDRLYEQFF	TGTGCCATAAGGGACAGGTTATATGAGCAGTTCTTC
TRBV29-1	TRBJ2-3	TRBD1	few	CSVEDPDGTDYTDTQYF	TGCAGCGTTGAAGATCCGGATGGGACAGACTACACAGATACGCAGTATTTT
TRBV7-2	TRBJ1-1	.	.	CASSLWNEAFF	TGTGCCAGCAGCTTATGGAATGAAGCTTTCTTT
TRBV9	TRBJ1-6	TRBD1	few	CASSVDRDSYNSPLHF	TGTGCCAGCAGCGTCGACAGGGATTCCTATAATTCACCCCTCCACTTT
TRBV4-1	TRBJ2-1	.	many	CASSQGRRDEQFF	TGCGCCAGCAGCCAAGGGCGGAGGGATGAGCAGTTCTTC
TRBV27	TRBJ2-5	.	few	CASRSGQRVTQYF	TGTGCCTCCAGGTCGGGGCAGAGAGTGACCCAGTACTTC
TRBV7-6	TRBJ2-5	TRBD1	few	CASSLDRGQGSETQYF	TGTGCCAGCAGCTTAGATAGGGGACAGGGGTCAGAGACCCAGTACTTC
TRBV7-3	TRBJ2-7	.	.	CASSFTTALVTGQREPYEQYF	TGTGCCAGCAGCTTTACTACGGCCTTAGTGACGGGACAGCGGGAGCCCTACGAGCAGTACTTC
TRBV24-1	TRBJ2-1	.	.	CATSITGKGPYNEQFF	TGTGCCACCAGCATCACAGGGAAGGGGCCGTACAATGAGCAGTTCTTC
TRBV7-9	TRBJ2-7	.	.	CASSTLPGLEAYEQYF	TGTGCCAGCAGCACCCTACCGGGACTTGAGGCCTACGAGCAGTACTTC
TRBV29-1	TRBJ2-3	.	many	CSTVDRPSADTQYF	TGCAGCACCGTGGACAGACCTTCCGCAGATACGCAGTATTTT
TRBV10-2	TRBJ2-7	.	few	CASSEWLSSYEQYF	TGCGCCAGCAGTGAGTGGCTGAGCTCCTACGAGCAGTACTTC
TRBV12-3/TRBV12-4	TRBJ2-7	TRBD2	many	CASSLGLAGEQYF	TGTGCCAGCAGTTTAGGACTAGCGGGAGAGCAGTACTTC
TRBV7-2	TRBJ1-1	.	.	CASSLLGYMNTEAFF	TGTGCCAGCAGCCTACTAGGGTACATGAACACTGAAGCTTTCTTT
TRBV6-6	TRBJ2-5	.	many	CASSYGHQETQYF	TGTGCCAGCAGTTATGGGCACCAAGAGACCCAGTACTTC
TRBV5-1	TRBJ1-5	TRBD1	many	CASSMWGTGLGQPQHF	TGCGCCAGCAGCATGTGGGGGACAGGGTTGGGTCAGCCCCAGCATTTT
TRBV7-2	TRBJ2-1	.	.	CASSSSRLAYNEQFF	TGTGCCAGCAGCTCCTCCCGACTAGCCTACAATGAGCAGTTCTTC
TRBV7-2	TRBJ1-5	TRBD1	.	CASSLSGQGYKAGNQPQHF	TGTGCCAGCAGCTTAAGCGGACAGGGGTATAAGGCTGGCAATCAGCCCCAGCATTTT
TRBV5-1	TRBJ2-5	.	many	CASSFFGERETQYF	TGCGCCAGCAGCTTTTTCGGGGAACGGGAGACCCAGTACTTC
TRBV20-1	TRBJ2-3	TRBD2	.	CSANSIAGAEGRTDTQYF	TGCAGTGCTAATTCGATAGCGGGAGCTGAGGGTCGTACAGATACGCAGTATTTT
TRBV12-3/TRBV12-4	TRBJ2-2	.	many	CASSPREIWTGELFF	TGTGCCAGCAGCCCGAGGGAGATCTGGACCGGGGAGCTGTTTTTT
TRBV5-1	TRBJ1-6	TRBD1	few	CASSLVTGGDSPLHF	TGCGCCAGCAGCTTGGTAACAGGGGGCGACTCACCCCTCCACTTT
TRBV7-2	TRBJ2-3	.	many	CASSPEGADTQYF	TGTGCCAGCAGTCCCGAGGGGGCAGATACGCAGTATTTT
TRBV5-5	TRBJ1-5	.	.	CASSLAVVAEPQHF	TGTGCCAGCAGCTTGGCGGTAGTGGCGGAGCCCCAGCATTTT
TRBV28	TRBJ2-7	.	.	CATHLGAGAYEQYF	TGTGCCACCCACTTAGGGGCAGGGGCATACGAGCAGTACTTC
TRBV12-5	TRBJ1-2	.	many	CASGLDSHPNYGYTF	TGTGCTAGTGGTTTAGACAGTCACCCTAACTATGGCTACACCTTC
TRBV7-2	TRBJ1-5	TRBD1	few	CASSPDRGPRNQPQHF	TGTGCCAGCAGCCCGGACAGGGGGCCTCGCAATCAGCCCCAGCATTTT
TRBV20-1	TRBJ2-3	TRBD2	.	CSARSLAGDADTQYF	TGCAGTGCTAGATCCCTAGCGGGAGACGCAGATACGCAGTATTTT
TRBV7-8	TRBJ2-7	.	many	CASSLLRQEGEQYF	TGTGCCAGCAGCTTATTGAGACAGGAGGGCGAGCAGTACTTC
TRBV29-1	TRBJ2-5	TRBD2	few	CSGERLAYEETQYF	TGCAGCGGGGAGCGACTAGCGTATGAAGAGACCCAGTACTTC
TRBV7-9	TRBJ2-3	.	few	CASSSEGTQYF	TGTGCCAGCAGCTCAGAAGGCACGCAGTATTTT
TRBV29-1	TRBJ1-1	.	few	CSVPLAFF	TGCAGCGTCCCTCTAGCTTTCTTT
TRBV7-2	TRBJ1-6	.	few	CASSLIGRNSPLHF	TGTGCCAGCAGCTTAATTGGCAGAAATTCACCCCTCCACTTT
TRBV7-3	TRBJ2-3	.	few	CASSLSPRENTQYF	TGTGCCAGCAGCTTAAGTCCCAGGGAAAATACGCAGTATTTT
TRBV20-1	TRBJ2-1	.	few	CSARTVKYNEQFF	TGCAGTGCTCGGACAGTGAAATACAATGAGCAGTTCTTC
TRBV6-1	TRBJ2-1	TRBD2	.	CASSPGTSDFNEQFF	TGTGCCAGCAGTCCCGGGACTAGCGACTTCAATGAGCAGTTCTTC
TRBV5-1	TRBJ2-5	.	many	CASSLERVKTQYF	TGCGCCAGCAGCTTGGAAAGGGTCAAGACCCAGTACTTC
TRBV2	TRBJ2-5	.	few	CASQGRDYETQYF	TGTGCCTCGCAGGGCAGAGATTACGAGACCCAGTACTTC
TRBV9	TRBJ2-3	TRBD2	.	CASSAAGGPGTDTQYF	TGTGCCAGCAGCGCAGCGGGGGGGCCTGGCACAGATACGCAGTATTTT
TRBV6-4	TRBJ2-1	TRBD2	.	CASSKRLAGGGGEQFF	TGTGCCAGCAGTAAGAGACTAGCGGGAGGAGGTGGGGAGCAGTTCTTC
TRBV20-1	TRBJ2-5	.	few	CSARKGETQYF	TGCAGTGCTAGAAAGGGAGAGACCCAGTACTTC
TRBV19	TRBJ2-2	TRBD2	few	CASSTPSGRPGELFF	TGTGCCAGTAGTACCCCCAGCGGGAGGCCCGGGGAGCTGTTTTTT
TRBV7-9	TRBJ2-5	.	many	CASSWPRQYQETQYF	TGTGCCAGCAGCTGGCCCCGGCAGTACCAAGAGACCCAGTACTTC
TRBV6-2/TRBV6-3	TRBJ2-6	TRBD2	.	CASSWLAASSGANVLTF	TGTGCCAGCAGTTGGCTAGCGGCAAGCTCTGGGGCCAACGTCCTGACTTTC
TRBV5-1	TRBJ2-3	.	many	CASSPSRGGDTQYF	TGCGCCAGCAGCCCCTCCAGGGGGGGAGATACGCAGTATTTT
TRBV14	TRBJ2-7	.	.	CASSQDLLAEQYF	TGTGCCAGCAGCCAAGATCTACTGGCGGAGCAGTACTTC
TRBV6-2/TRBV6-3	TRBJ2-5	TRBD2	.	CASSSMGTSKAETQYF	TGTGCCAGCAGCTCGATGGGGACTAGTAAGGCGGAGACCCAGTACTTC
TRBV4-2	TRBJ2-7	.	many	CASSQGGGDSSYEQYF	TGTGCCAGCAGCCAAGGTGGAGGGGACTCTTCCTACGAGCAGTACTTC
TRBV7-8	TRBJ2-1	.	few	CASSRQVGGEQFF	TGTGCCAGCAGTCGCCAGGTTGGGGGTGAGCAGTTCTTC